Shown below are 2 T cell receptor beta chains from a single sample sequenced in a study of cytomegalovirus exposure and HLA in healthy donors. Primers for the PCR totalled 60 Vbeta and 13 Jbeta. Some clones are missing from TCRdb's copy, which holds only in-frame ones; the method was immunoSEQ multiplex PCR. The table includes approximately 120,000 clones, 77% detected once. The specimen sequenced was PBMCs. Every receptor here comes from a woman between 40 and 55 years old in good health and CMV-seropositive.

The chain has TRBV6-1 and TRBJ2-3; 9 bases agree with TRBD2. This CDR3 is 13 amino acids long. CDR1 and CDR2 (germline): MNHNS, SASEGT. J was trimmed by 6 bases and V by 8 bases; bases with no gene match: 6. The CDR3 sequence: CASRGAGGDTQYF. The CDR3 nucleotides read TGTGCCAGCCGAGGAGCGGGAGGCGATACGCAGTATTTT.

The rearrangement links TRBV4-2 to TRBJ1-6; maybe TRBD1 (6 bases). The V gene lost 5 bases and the J gene lost 11 bases, with 13 bases spanning the gap. The CDR3 loop spans 13 amino acids. Germline assignment: CDR1 LGHNA and CDR2 YNFKEQ. CDR3 sequence reads: CASSTSGAPPLHF. CDR3 bases: TGTGCCAGCAGCACCTCAGGGGCGCCACCCCTCCACTTT.